Listed here is a single T cell receptor (beta chain). This specimen comes from a study of blood T cell repertoires in COVID-19. Study background: Acute and convalescent COVID-19 specimens originated in the United States, Italy and Spain. The analysed material was cDNA or gDNA that came from T cells, B-cell-depleted T cells, or PBMCs.

Original analysis: Using reference gene primer amplification, nucleated cell counts were estimated. The data were produced by immunoSEQ multiplex PCR, yet TCRdb's version contains in-frame clones alone and is incomplete. Clone size and the V and J calls come from that table; the DNA yielded D and trimming. The table records about 190,000 clones, approximately 84% of them present only once. The J segment lost 5 bases and the V segment lost 3 bases, leaving 9 bases of the junction unmatched. Per germline, CDR1 KGHDR and CDR2 SFDVKD. CDR3 size: 16 residues. V and J are TRBV24-1 and TRBJ2-5; 9 bases are shared with TRBD1. Sequences were obtained from peripheral blood. This TCR came from a woman between 65 and 79 years old with active or convalescent COVID-19. The DNA of the CDR3 is TGTGCCACCAGTGATCCAAGGACAGGGGCGGGGGAGACCCAGTACTTC. It is translated as CATSDPRTGAGETQYF.